These 23 T cell receptor beta chains share one sample of origin, sequenced in a study of T-cell memory formation after mild COVID-19 (dated by TCRdb to the early 2020s). Library preparation used 5' RACE. The sequencing machine was an Illumina NovaSeq 6000. The raw public data were reprocessed by TCRdb itself: fastp quality trimming at Q25, MiXCR clonotype calling, in-frame beta chains only. Each record represents a unique CDR3 protein, reported with the most common genes and DNA among its rows. The sample table contains about 240,000 distinct CDR3 sequences; only one count was recorded for 8% to 10% of them. The ten top clones hold around a fifth of the sample. The sample comprised PBMCs or a T cell subset sorted from them (not recorded which). The origin of the receptors is a man younger than 30 who had mild COVID-19 (a few samples of this study predate the infection). The sample titles of this study are shuffled in the database, so cell type and time point are left out; the donor was told from shared clones.

This clonotype was counted at least ten times. The V gene is TRBV12-3 or TRBV12-4, the J gene TRBJ2-1; possibly TRBD1 or TRBD2 for D (6 bases each). Trimming stripped 2 bases from V and 6 bases from J, with 14 bases between. The CDR3 has 15 residues. For the CDR3, the DNA is TGTGCCAGCAGTTTACCCCAAGAGGGGGGCAATGAGCAGTTCTTC. This translates into CASSLPQEGGNEQFF.

This clonotype was seen a handful of times. The rearrangement uses TRBV7-2 and TRBJ2-1; D gene uncertain. Trimming removed 5 bases at V and 0 bases at J, with 14 bases between. In germline, CDR1 is SGHTA, CDR2 FQGNSA. The CDR3 extends over 16 amino acids. The CDR3 loop is CASSQYALSSYNEQFF. The CDR3 coding sequence is TGTGCCAGCAGCCAGTACGCGCTTAGCTCCTACAATGAGCAGTTCTTC.

The table lists this clonotype with many counts. The V call is TRBV7-3, the J call TRBJ2-3; TRBD2 agrees at 10 bases. V gave up 4 bases and J gave up 6 bases; unmatched junction bases: 7. This CDR3 region has 15 residues. CDR1 is SGHTA, CDR2 FQGTGA, per germline. As DNA, the CDR3 is TGTGCCAGCAGCTCTCTAGCGGGGGAGCTTGATACGCAGTATTTT. The encoded protein is CASSSLAGELDTQYF. Variable domain in full (rest from reference TRBV7-3 and TRBJ2-3): GAGVSQTPSNKVTEKGKYVELRCDPISGHTALYWYRQSLGQGPEFLIYFQGTGAADDSGLPNDRFFAVRPEGSVSTLKIQRTERGDSAVYLCASSSLAGELDTQYFGPGTRLTVL.

The V gene is TRBV5-1, the J gene TRBJ2-3, with 8 positions matching TRBD2. The CDR3 spans 13 residues. CDR1 and CDR2 from the germline V gene are SGHRS and YFSETQ. J was trimmed by 4 bases and V by 4 bases; bases with no gene match: 2. The CDR3 DNA reads TGCGCCAGCAGCCCGGGACTAGCAGATACGCAGTATTTT. Protein product: CASSPGLADTQYF.

There are a few counts of this clonotype. This chain joins TRBV4-3 and TRBJ2-1; 15 nucleotides line up with TRBD2. The V gene end was trimmed by 0 bases and the J gene end by 10 bases; junction bases not matched to a gene: 4. CDR1 is LGHNA and CDR2 is YSLEER in the germline V gene. The CDR3 length is 16 residues. In DNA form, the CDR3 reads TGCGCCAGCAGCCAAGACGGGACTAGCGGGGGGAGGGAGCAGTTCTTC. This sequence encodes CASSQDGTSGGREQFF.

This clonotype has ten or more counts. J is TRBJ2-1 and V is TRBV7-3; 13 positions agree with TRBD2. The CDR3 spans 21 residues. The junction had 15 bases not matched to a gene; V was cut back by 4 bases and J by 0 bases. Germline CDR1 and CDR2: SGHTA and FQGTGA. The CDR3 DNA sequence: TGTGCCAGCAGCTCCCAGGGACAGCGGACTAGCGGGGGTTCCTCCTACAATGAGCAGTTCTTC. Its protein is CASSSQGQRTSGGSSYNEQFF. Looking up the rest from reference TRBV7-3 and TRBJ2-1 gives the full variable domain: GAGVSQTPSNKVTEKGKYVELRCDPISGHTALYWYRQSLGQGPEFLIYFQGTGAADDSGLPNDRFFAVRPEGSVSTLKIQRTERGDSAVYLCASSSQGQRTSGGSSYNEQFFGPGTRLTVL.

V is TRBV20-1 and J is TRBJ2-1; 11 bases line up with TRBD2. Germline V lookup: CDR1 DFQATT, CDR2 SNEGSKA (reference sequence). The V segment lost 3 bases and the J segment 2 bases; nucleotides outside the gene matches: 6. The length of the CDR3 is 16 residues. CDR3 loop: CSARSVAGGTYNEQFF. Written as DNA, the CDR3 is TGCAGTGCTAGGTCGGTAGCGGGGGGGACCTACAATGAGCAGTTCTTC.

This clonotype was seen more than once but under ten times. The V gene is TRBV29-1, the J gene TRBJ1-1, with 7 bases identical to TRBD1. Germline trimming cut 3 bases from V and 3 bases from J; bases unmatched to any gene: 4. The CDR3 has 13 amino acids. The V gene's germline CDR1 is SQVTM and CDR2 ANQGSEA. The DNA for the CDR3 is TGCAGCGTTGATGACAGGGCGGACACTGAAGCTTTCTTT. This encodes CSVDDRADTEAFF. Full variable domain (remainder filled in from reference TRBV29-1 and TRBJ1-1): SAVISQKPSRDICQRGTSLTIQCQVDSQVTMMFWYRQQPGQSLTLIATANQGSEATYESGFVIDKFPISRPNLTFSTLTVSNMSPEDSSIYLCSVDDRADTEAFFGQGTRLTVV.

The CDR3 protein is CASSSDSPRETQYF. The DNA for the CDR3 is TGCGCCAGCAGCTCGGACAGTCCCCGGGAGACCCAGTACTTC. The rearrangement uses TRBV5-1 and TRBJ2-5; weak D call: TRBD1 (6 bases). This CDR3 has 14 amino acids. Germline assignment: CDR1 SGHRS and CDR2 YFSETQ. Trimming took 3 bases from V and 5 from J, leaving 14 bases between them.

This clonotype has just a few counts. The chain is built from TRBV7-2 and TRBJ2-5; D is unresolved. In germline, CDR1 is SGHTA, CDR2 FQGNSA. V lost 0 bases and J lost 6, with 14 bases in between. The CDR3 consists of 15 residues. CDR3 sequence: CASSLAPYSGQTQYF. Here the CDR3 DNA reads TGTGCCAGCAGCTTAGCTCCCTACAGTGGGCAGACCCAGTACTTC.

This clonotype has only a few counts. V gene TRBV6-2 or TRBV6-3 combines with J gene TRBJ2-1; 7 bases line up with TRBD2. The CDR3 covers 15 residues. J was trimmed by 5 bases and V by 5 bases; bases with no gene match: 9. CDR1 is MNHEY, CDR2 SVGEGT, per germline. The CDR3 protein is CASSGSGTNHNEQFF. The DNA for the CDR3 is TGTGCCAGCAGTGGGTCCGGGACTAATCACAATGAGCAGTTCTTC.

This clonotype appeared a few times. The gene calls are TRBV25-1 and TRBJ1-4; no definite D call. This CDR3 is 16 amino acids long. Germline CDR1 reads MGHDK; CDR2 reads SYGVNS. V dropped 3 bases and J dropped 0 bases, with 11 bases sitting between them. CDR3 sequence (DNA): TGTGCCAGCAGTGACCCCCTCCATGCAACTAATGAAAAACTGTTTTTT. Protein: CASSDPLHATNEKLFF.

The CDR3 nucleotides are TGTGCCAGCAGTCAGTTCCTGGGGACGAATTCACCCCTCCACTTT. It translates to CASSQFLGTNSPLHF. The chain has TRBV27 and TRBJ1-6; D perhaps matches TRBD1 (5 bases). This CDR3 contains 15 residues. CDR1 and CDR2 (germline): MNHEY, SMNVEV (reference sequence). Trimming stripped 5 bases from V and 7 bases from J, with 15 bases between.

The chain uses TRBV5-1 and TRBJ1-2; D gene uncertain. CDR1 is SGHRS and CDR2 is YFSETQ in the germline V gene. The length of the CDR3 is 14 residues. V lost 4 bases and J 8 bases, leaving 18 bases between the germline ends. This chain's CDR3 is CASSPEWRAGGYTF. As DNA, the CDR3 is TGCGCCAGCAGCCCGGAGTGGAGGGCAGGAGGCTACACCTTC.

The chain carries TRBV15 and TRBJ1-2, with TRBD1 matching 8 bases. The CDR3 runs 17 residues. Trimming at V came to 0 bases and at J to 5 bases, leaving 11 bases not matched to a gene. Per germline, CDR1 LNHNV and CDR2 YYDKDF (reference sequence). The CDR3 here is CATSRDVSDRVFYGYTF. The CDR3 DNA follows: TGTGCCACCAGCAGAGATGTCTCGGACAGGGTTTTTTATGGCTACACCTTC. Looking up the rest from reference TRBV15 and TRBJ1-2 gives the full variable domain: DAMVIQNPRYQVTQFGKPVTLSCSQTLNHNVMYWYQQKSSQAPKLLFHYYDKDFNNEADTPDNFQSRRPNTSFCFLDIRSPGLGDTAMYLCATSRDVSDRVFYGYTFGSGTRLTVV.

This clonotype was counted a few times. The V and J genes are TRBV25-1 and TRBJ1-5; no clear D gene. Deletions cut 4 bases from V and 4 bases from J, with 8 bases between. CDR3 length equals 13 residues. CDR1 MGHDK and CDR2 SYGVNS come from the germline V gene. CDR3 amino acids: CASSGRNNQPQHF. The CDR3 nucleotides are TGTGCCAGCAGTGGACGGAATAATCAGCCCCAGCATTTT.

The chain recombines TRBV6-2 or TRBV6-3 with TRBJ1-6; the D is unclear. CDR1 MNHEY and CDR2 SVGEGT come from the germline V gene. The CDR3 contains 12 residues. The germline V and J ends were trimmed by 0 bases and 9 bases, with 3 bases remaining between them. CDR3: CASSYSTSPLHF. In DNA form, the CDR3 reads TGTGCCAGCAGTTACTCGACTTCACCCCTCCACTTT.

This clonotype was detected only a few times. The chain couples TRBV7-2 to TRBJ2-5; D not certain. Germline lookup yields CDR1 SGHTA and CDR2 FQGNSA. V lost 5 bases to trimming and J lost 10 bases, with 14 bases between them. CDR3 size: 12 residues. DNA for the CDR3: TGTGCCAGCAGCACTCCCTGGGAAGACCAGTACTTC. Encoded protein: CASSTPWEDQYF. The complete variable domain, with remaining parts taken from reference TRBV7-2 and TRBJ2-5, reads GAGVSQSPSNKVTEKGKDVELRCDPISGHTALYWYRQSLGQGLEFLIYFQGNSAPDKSGLPSDRFSAERTGGSVSTLTIQRTQQEDSAVYLCASSTPWEDQYFGPGTRLLVL.

This clonotype was recorded a few times. The chain joins TRBV7-6 to TRBJ2-2; D unclear. The germline CDR1 and CDR2 sequences are SGHVS and FNYEAQ. V lost 4 bases to trimming and J lost 1 base, with 10 bases between them. The CDR3 extends over 15 amino acids. The CDR3 DNA reads as TGTGCCAGCAGCTCCTTTACAGTGAACACCGGGGAGCTGTTTTTT. Protein product: CASSSFTVNTGELFF.

There are a few counts of this clonotype. This chain links TRBV15 with TRBJ2-1; D gene uncertain. Germline CDR1 is LNHNV and CDR2 is YYDKDF (reference sequence). The length of the CDR3 is 19 residues. Between the trimmed V and J ends, which lost 0 bases and 10 bases, there was a span of 28 bases. The CDR3 region is CATSRDPFSARRSVLEQFF. The CDR3 nucleotides read TGTGCCACCAGCAGAGATCCCTTTTCGGCCCGTCGGTCGGTTTTGGAGCAGTTCTTC.

The chain carries TRBV5-5 and TRBJ2-2, with TRBD1 as a possible D gene (6 bases). The CDR3 spans 17 residues. Per the germline V gene, CDR1 is SGHKS and CDR2 is YYEKEE (reference sequence). Trimming shortened V by 2 bases and J by 0 bases, and 14 bases separated the two germline ends. For the CDR3, the DNA is TGTGCCAGCAGCTTTCGACAGGCCTTCGCGAACACCGGGGAGCTGTTTTTT. Translation: CASSFRQAFANTGELFF.

Ten or more counts support this clonotype. V usage is TRBV20-1 and J usage is TRBJ2-3; 11 nucleotides align to TRBD2. Looked up from germline, CDR1 is DFQATT and CDR2 is SNEGSKA (reference sequence). This CDR3 has 14 amino acids. The J segment lost 2 bases and the V segment lost 6 bases, leaving 4 bases of the junction unmatched. CDR3 nucleotide sequence: TGCAGTGCAAAGACTAGCGGGAACACAGATACGCAGTATTTT. Amino acids: CSAKTSGNTDTQYF.

This clonotype came up a few times. This chain joins TRBV5-1 and TRBJ2-5; 7 bases are shared with TRBD1. The germline CDR1 and CDR2 sequences are SGHRS and YFSETQ. Trimming cost V 0 bases and J 3 bases; bases outside gene matches: 5. The CDR3 spans 15 residues. The CDR3: CASSLVGTVKETQYF. CDR3 DNA sequence: TGCGCCAGCAGCTTGGTTGGGACAGTCAAAGAGACCCAGTACTTC.